This T cell receptor (beta chain) was captured in a study of blood T cell repertoires in COVID-19. Profiling relied on immunoSEQ multiplex PCR, and the TCRdb table lists in-frame clones only, not all of them. The sample yields fewer than 450,000 clones, approximately 84% seen once. With 0 bases removed from V and 0 bases from J, the gap between germline ends came to 20 bases. Germline lookup yields CDR1 LGHNA and CDR2 YSLEER. CDR3 length: 20 amino acids. The sequencing sample was made of PBMCs or T cells enriched from blood (not recorded which). This receptor was identified in a woman between 25 and 40 years old who had recovered from COVID-19. J is TRBJ1-4 and V is TRBV4-3; possibly TRBD1 for D (6 bases). The CDR3 DNA reads as TGCGCCAGCAGCCAAGATCTTGCCAGGGGTTTTGATGCAACTAATGAAAAACTGTTTTTT. It is translated as CASSQDLARGFDATNEKLFF.